These 14 T cell receptor beta chains came from one sample sequenced in a study of blood T cell repertoires in COVID-19. The data were produced by immunoSEQ multiplex PCR, yet TCRdb's version contains in-frame clones alone and is incomplete. The data contain about 210,000 clones, more than 75% of them singletons. Material: peripheral blood. Receptors originate from a middle-aged woman with acute or convalescent COVID-19.

This rearrangement joins TRBV19 to TRBJ1-2, with TRBD1 as a possible D gene (5 bases). This CDR3 has 13 residues. Per the germline V gene, CDR1 is LNHDA and CDR2 is SQIVND (reference sequence). V lost 3 bases and J 0 bases, leaving 5 bases between the germline ends. The CDR3 loop reads CASSMTANYGYTF. CDR3 in DNA: TGTGCCAGTAGTATGACAGCTAACTATGGCTACACCTTC.

The V call is TRBV30, the J call TRBJ1-2; D is perhaps TRBD1 (5 bases). Between the trimmed V and J ends, which lost 1 base and 2 bases, there was a span of 11 bases. The germline V gene has CDR1 GTSNPN and CDR2 SVGIG (reference sequence). This CDR3 contains 14 residues. DNA of the CDR3: TGTGCCTGGAGTGCGTGGGGCGCCAACTATGGCTACACCTTC. Amino acids: CAWSAWGANYGYTF.

This rearrangement joins TRBV12-3 or TRBV12-4 to TRBJ1-3; no definite D call. V was shortened by 3 bases and J by 2 bases, with 5 bases between the two germline ends. CDR3 length: 13 amino acids. In DNA form, the CDR3 reads TGTGCCAGCAGTTTGATAGCTGGAAACACCATATATTTT. It specifies CASSLIAGNTIYF.

The CDR3 protein is CASSYGGSSGNTIYF. The CDR3 DNA reads TGTGCCAGCAGTTACGGCGGAAGCTCTGGAAACACCATATATTTT. The chain links TRBV6-6 to TRBJ1-3; no definite D call. The V gene lost 2 bases and the J gene lost 0 bases, with 8 bases spanning the gap. In germline, CDR1 is MNHNY, CDR2 SVGAGI (reference sequence). This CDR3 has 15 amino acids.

This chain uses TRBV19 with TRBJ1-3; possible D gene TRBD1, 5 bases. This CDR3 has 14 amino acids. Germline values: CDR1 LNHDA, CDR2 SQIVND (reference sequence). V lost 5 bases to trimming and J lost 4 bases, with 12 bases between them. As DNA, the CDR3 is TGTGCCAGTAGTTCCGGGACTGTGGGAAACACCATATATTTT. It is translated as CASSSGTVGNTIYF.

This sequence joins TRBV19 and TRBJ1-1, with TRBD1 identical over 12 bases. The CDR3 has 16 residues. J gave up 3 bases and V 7 bases, and 9 bases lay outside the gene matches. CDR1 and CDR2 (germline): LNHDA, SQIVND (reference sequence). The CDR3, as DNA: TGTGCCAGTATGCCCGTGGGACAGGGGGCTTACACTGAAGCTTTCTTT. This encodes CASMPVGQGAYTEAFF.

V and J are TRBV7-9 and TRBJ2-1; 10 bases fit TRBD2. The CDR3 runs 14 residues. CDR1 is SEHNR, CDR2 FQNEAQ, per germline (reference sequence). V shed 3 bases, J shed 9 bases, and the junction held 5 bases outside the gene matches. The CDR3 reads CASSFGAGGPEQFF. CDR3 DNA: TGTGCCAGCAGCTTCGGAGCGGGAGGGCCTGAGCAGTTCTTC.

This clone was recorded a few times. This sequence joins TRBV6-5 and TRBJ2-4; no firm D call. Trimming took 5 bases from V and 7 from J, leaving 15 bases between them. Germline CDR1 and CDR2: MNHEY and SVGAGI. This CDR3 is built from 14 residues. CDR3 amino acids: CASSPSVRSNIQYF. In DNA, the CDR3 is TGTGCCAGCAGTCCTTCTGTAAGGAGTAACATTCAGTACTTC.

The chain has TRBV19 and TRBJ1-1; D call uncertain. Germline assignment: CDR1 LNHDA and CDR2 SQIVND (reference sequence). Trimming cost V 5 bases and J 5 bases, with 21 bases left between them. This CDR3 comprises 16 residues. CDR3 bases: TGTGCCAGTAGTCGCACTACCCGTCAGCGGCTGACTGAAGCTTTCTTT. Its translation: CASSRTTRQRLTEAFF.

The rearrangement uses TRBV3-1 (or the pseudogene TRBV3-2) and TRBJ2-7; the match to TRBD2 covers 15 bases. The junction had 9 bases not matched to a gene; V was cut back by 0 bases and J by 3 bases. This CDR3 contains 19 residues. CDR1 and CDR2 (germline): LGHDT, YNNKEL (reference sequence). CDR3 nucleotide sequence: TGTGCCAGCAGCCAAGATTGGGGGACTAGCGGGGGGCCCTACTACGAGCAGTACTTC. It is translated as CASSQDWGTSGGPYYEQYF.

The rearrangement links TRBV5-1 to TRBJ1-6; D is uncertain. The CDR3 totals 16 residues. Germline values: CDR1 SGHRS, CDR2 YFSETQ. V gave up 0 bases and J gave up 5 bases, with 12 bases separating them. The CDR3 coding sequence is TGCGCCAGCAGCTTGGAGGTAGCGGCGAATAATTCACCCCTCCACTTT. It codes for CASSLEVAANNSPLHF.

In this sample, this clone turned up a few times. The chain has TRBV30 and TRBJ1-4; a possible D gene is TRBD1 (5 bases). This CDR3 spans 13 amino acids. Trimming cost V 4 bases and J 4 bases, with 10 bases left between them. Germline V gives CDR1 GTSNPN, CDR2 SVGIG (reference sequence). CDR3 protein: CAWTRQHNEKLFF. The CDR3 region has the DNA TGTGCCTGGACCCGACAGCATAATGAAAAACTGTTTTTT.

This clone was observed once. Here the CDR3 reads CASSLNGGNTEAFF. CDR3 coding DNA: TGTGCCAGCAGCTTAAACGGGGGGAACACTGAAGCTTTCTTT. V is TRBV7-3 and J is TRBJ1-1; D perhaps matches TRBD1 (5 bases). Germline V gives CDR1 SGHTA, CDR2 FQGTGA. Trimming left V 1 base short and J 1 base short, with 7 bases between. This CDR3 has 14 residues.

V and J are TRBV7-2 and TRBJ2-1; TRBD2 might be the D (5 bases). Trimming took off 4 bases at V and 4 bases at J, with 14 bases between the two ends. The length of the CDR3 is 15 residues. Germline CDR1 reads SGHTA; CDR2 reads FQGNSA. DNA of the CDR3: TGTGCCAGCAGCTCAGTCCGGGGTCCATACAATGAGCAGTTCTTC. Translated: CASSSVRGPYNEQFF.